This T cell receptor beta chain was sequenced in a study of T-cell reconstitution after alpha-beta-depleted transplantation in children. Preparing the TCRbeta library involved the use of unique molecular identifiers. In TCRdb, the PCR reads were re-called with MiXCR into one record per CDR3 protein. The data hold a few hundred thousand distinct CDR3 sequences, with 9.7% observed a single time. The ends were cut back, 4 bases at V and 3 bases at J, with 13 bases in the middle. CDR3 length: 14 residues. The V gene's germline CDR1 is SGHRS and CDR2 YFSETQ. This clonotype was seen repeatedly, ten times or more.

This specimen consisted of PBMCs from the stem cell graft donor, obtained from the stem cell graft. The chain carries TRBV5-1 and TRBJ1-2; D remains ambiguous. The sequence derives from a human donor who donated a stem cell graft to a child with SCID. The CDR3 DNA sequence: TGCGCCAGCAGCGGGGAGGGTGTTGACTATGGCTACACCTTC. It is translated as CASSGEGVDYGYTF.